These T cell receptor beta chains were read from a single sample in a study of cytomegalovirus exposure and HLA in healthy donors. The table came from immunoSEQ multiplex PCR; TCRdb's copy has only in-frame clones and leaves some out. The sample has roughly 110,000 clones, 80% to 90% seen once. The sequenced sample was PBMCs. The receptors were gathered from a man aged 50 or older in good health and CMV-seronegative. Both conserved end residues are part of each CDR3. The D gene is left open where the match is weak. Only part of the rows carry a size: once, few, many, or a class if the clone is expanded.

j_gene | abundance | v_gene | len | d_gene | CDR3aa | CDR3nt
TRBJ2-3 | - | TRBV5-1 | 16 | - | CASSLVGLGGTDTQYF | TGCGCCAGCAGCTTGGTTGGCCTAGGAGGCACAGATACGCAGTATTTT
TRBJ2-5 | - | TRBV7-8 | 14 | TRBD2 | CASSLLAGEETQYF | TGTGCCAGCAGCTTACTAGCGGGGGAAGAGACCCAGTACTTC
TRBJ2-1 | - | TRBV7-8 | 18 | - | CASSSLPGRDTFYNEQFF | TGTGCCAGCAGCTCCCTTCCCGGCCGGGACACTTTCTACAATGAGCAGTTCTTC
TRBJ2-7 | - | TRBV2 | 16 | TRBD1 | CASSGPPGQVSYEQYF | TGTGCCAGCAGTGGTCCCCCCGGACAGGTCTCCTACGAGCAGTACTTC
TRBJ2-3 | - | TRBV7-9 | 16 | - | CASSRGQPRVTDTQYF | TGTGCCAGCAGCCGAGGACAGCCACGGGTCACAGATACGCAGTATTTT
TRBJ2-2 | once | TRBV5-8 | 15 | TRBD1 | CASSLRGRATGELFF | TGTGCCAGCAGCTTGAGGGGGCGCGCCACCGGGGAGCTGTTTTTT
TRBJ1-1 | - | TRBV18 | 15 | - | CASSLQGGLNTEAFF | TGTGCCAGCTCTCTCCAAGGGGGACTGAACACTGAAGCTTTCTTT
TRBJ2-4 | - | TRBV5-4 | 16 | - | CASSFYGIFAKNIQYF | TGTGCCAGCAGCTTTTACGGGATATTTGCCAAAAACATTCAGTACTTC
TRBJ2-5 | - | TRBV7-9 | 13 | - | CASSLWGEETQYF | TGTGCCAGCAGCTTATGGGGGGAAGAGACCCAGTACTTC
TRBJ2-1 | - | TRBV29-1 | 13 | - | CSGRDTSYNEQFF | TGCAGCGGCCGGGACACGTCCTACAATGAGCAGTTCTTC
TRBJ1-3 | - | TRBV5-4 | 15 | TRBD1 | CASSLQGAAGNTIYF | TGTGCCAGCAGCTTGCAGGGGGCGGCTGGAAACACCATATATTTT